Included here is one T cell receptor (beta chain) sequence, with context. The assay was immunoSEQ multiplex PCR, and TCRdb's table has in-frame clones only and misses some. The table includes about 300,000 clones, 65% to 85% detected once. This entry comes from a study of cytotoxic CD8 clonotypes in ibrutinib-treated CLL. Germline values: CDR1 MGHRA, CDR2 YSYEKL. The CDR3 contains 14 residues. Between the trimmed V and J ends, which lost 7 bases and 6 bases, there was a span of 13 bases. The rearrangement joins TRBV4-1 to TRBJ1-6; unclear D gene. This TCR was sampled from a human donor with chronic lymphocytic leukemia. The material was PBMCs, obtained at disease progression, from a patient treated with ibrutinib. The CDR3 loop reads CASMEVISNSPLHF. CDR3 nucleotides: TGCGCCAGCATGGAGGTGATAAGTAATTCACCCCTCCACTTT.